These 5 T cell receptor beta chains were sequenced from one sample in a study of T cell responses to AZD1222 COVID-19 vaccine. Some clones are missing from TCRdb's copy, which holds only in-frame ones; the method was immunoSEQ multiplex PCR. The sample shows some 120,000 clones, less than 90% of them seen only once. The source was peripheral blood, collected on day 0 of AZD1222 vaccination. The source is an adult in good health.

The V call is TRBV12-3 or TRBV12-4, the J call TRBJ1-2, with D maybe TRBD1 (5 bases). Trimming took off 2 bases at V and 5 bases at J, with 9 bases between the two ends. CDR3 length equals 13 residues. The CDR3 coding sequence is TGTGCCAGCAGTTTACAGACAGAGTATGGCTACACCTTC. Translated, it gives CASSLQTEYGYTF.

The rearrangement joins TRBV7-3 to TRBJ2-5; no reliable D call. Deletions cut 3 bases from V and 3 bases from J, with 8 bases between. Germline assignment: CDR1 SGHTA and CDR2 FQGTGA. This CDR3 has 13 amino acids. CDR3 sequence reads: CASSLWDKETQYF. Written as DNA, the CDR3 is TGTGCCAGCAGCTTGTGGGATAAAGAGACCCAGTACTTC.

The chain is built from TRBV27 and TRBJ1-6; unclear D gene. Germline V CDR1 and CDR2: MNHEY, SMNVEV (reference sequence). The V gene lost 5 bases and the J gene lost 6 bases, with 26 bases spanning the gap. The CDR3 contains 19 residues. DNA for the CDR3: TGTGCCAGCAGTCCCCGCCGGAGTGTAGGGTTCTTAGGTAATTCACCCCTCCACTTT. Protein product: CASSPRRSVGFLGNSPLHF.

CDR3 protein: CASSPPHQDEQFF. For the CDR3, the DNA is TGTGCCAGCTCACCGCCCCACCAAGATGAGCAGTTCTTC. The chain recombines TRBV18 with TRBJ2-1; no firm D call. Germline CDR1 is KGHSH and CDR2 is LQKENI. The CDR3 is 13 residues long. Trimming removed 3 bases from V and 8 bases from J, with 11 bases in between.

The CDR3 nucleotides read TGTGCCAGCAGCGTCGTAGCCCAAACCACCGGGGAGCTGTTTTTT. It translates to CASSVVAQTTGELFF. This chain uses TRBV9 with TRBJ2-2; D is unresolved. Trimming stripped 2 bases from V and 4 bases from J, with 12 bases between. The CDR3 loop spans 15 amino acids. The V gene's germline CDR1 is SGDLS and CDR2 YYNGEE.